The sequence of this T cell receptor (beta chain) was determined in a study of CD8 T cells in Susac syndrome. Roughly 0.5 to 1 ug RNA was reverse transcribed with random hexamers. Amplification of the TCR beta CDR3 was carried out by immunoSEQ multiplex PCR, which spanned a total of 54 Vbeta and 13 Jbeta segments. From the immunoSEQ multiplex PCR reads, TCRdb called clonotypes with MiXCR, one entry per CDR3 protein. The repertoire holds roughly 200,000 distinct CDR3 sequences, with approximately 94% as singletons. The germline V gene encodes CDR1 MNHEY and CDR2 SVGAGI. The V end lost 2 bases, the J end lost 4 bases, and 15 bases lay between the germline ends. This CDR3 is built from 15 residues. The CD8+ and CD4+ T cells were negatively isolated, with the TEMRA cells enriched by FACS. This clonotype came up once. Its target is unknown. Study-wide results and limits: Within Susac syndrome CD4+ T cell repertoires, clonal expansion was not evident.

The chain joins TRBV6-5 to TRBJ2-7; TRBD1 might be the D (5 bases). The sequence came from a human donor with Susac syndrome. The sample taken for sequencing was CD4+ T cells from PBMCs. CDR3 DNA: TGTGCCAGCAGTTACGGGCGTGGGGCAGGGTACGAGCAGTACTTC. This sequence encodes CASSYGRGAGYEQYF.